The present TCR beta chain was sequenced within a study of blood T cell repertoires in COVID-19. Clones were sequenced by immunoSEQ multiplex PCR, and TCRdb holds only the in-frame ones, with some missing. The sample comprises about 150,000 clones, 90% of which are singletons, and 0.5% to 0.55% rests with the top ten. The CDR3 spans 14 residues. Trimming took off 5 bases at V and 3 bases at J, with 13 bases between the two ends. Germline V gives CDR1 SGHTA, CDR2 FQGNSA. The sample was peripheral blood. This receptor was identified in a man in his fifties with acute or convalescent COVID-19. The J gene is TRBJ2-5, the V gene TRBV7-2; TRBD2 is a possible D gene (7 bases). The CDR3 coding sequence is TGTGCCAGCAGCGGGGGGGGGCTAAAAGAGACCCAGTACTTC. Translating gives CASSGGGLKETQYF.